These 5 T cell receptor beta chains came from one sample sequenced in a study of tumor-infiltrating lymphocytes in primary liver carcinoma. Starting material for RNA and DNA co-extraction consisted of roughly 19-31 mg of unsorted bulk tissue. Production of TCR beta cDNA used around 0.45 ug total RNA together with a constant-region primer. Sequencing libraries for TCR beta derived from three nested multiplex PCR rounds that used slightly modified ARM-PCR. PCR rounds one and two used TRBV1-TRBV30 forward primers with a C-beta reverse primer for roughly 10 cycles each. One entry per CDR3 protein, called by TCRdb with MiXCR from the multiplex PCR reads. The sample holds roughly 50,000 distinct CDR3 sequences, over 65% seen once. Material: liver tumor tissue from sampling region 2. Subset noted: tumor region T2, inferior pole. These TCRs come from a man aged 35 to 55 with primary liver carcinoma and hepatitis B virus infection.

By its share, this clonotype is medium-sized. The chain uses TRBV4-1 and TRBJ2-2; D gene uncertain. The V end was cut by 0 bases, the J end by 2 bases, with 7 bases between. In germline, CDR1 is MGHRA, CDR2 YSYEKL. This CDR3 has 15 amino acids. DNA of the CDR3: TGCGCCAGCAGCCAAGAAGTTGCTAACACCGGGGAGCTGTTTTTT. Translation gives CASSQEVANTGELFF.

This clonotype has just a few counts. The rearrangement joins TRBV10-3 to TRBJ2-3; a weak D match, TRBD2 (6 bases). The CDR3 contains 14 residues. V dropped 5 bases and J dropped 5 bases, with 14 bases sitting between them. Per the germline V gene, CDR1 is ENHRY and CDR2 is SYGVKD. CDR3 nucleotide sequence: TGTGCCATCAGTATCCGGGACTCGGGAGATACGCAGTATTTT. Translating gives CAISIRDSGDTQYF.

The gene calls are TRBV11-2 and TRBJ2-7; D assignment may be TRBD1 or TRBD2 (5 bases each). The germline gives CDR1 SGHAT, CDR2 FQNNGV. Trimming took off 11 bases at V and 3 bases at J, with 35 bases between the two ends. CDR3 length: 19 amino acids. CDR3 residues: CAGSTTHGGQVHGLYEQYF. The CDR3 DNA follows: TGTGCCGGAAGCACGACACATGGTGGACAAGTCCATGGACTCTACGAGCAGTACTTC.

In its sample, this clonotype was seen a few times. The CDR3: CSVGVGAGAIYEQFF. CDR3 sequence (DNA): TGCAGCGTTGGAGTGGGAGCGGGGGCAATCTATGAGCAGTTCTTC. This sequence joins TRBV29-1 and TRBJ2-1; 8 bases are a match to TRBD2. CDR1 is SQVTM and CDR2 is ANQGSEA in the germline V gene. The CDR3 covers 15 residues. The V segment lost 4 bases and the J segment 8 bases; nucleotides outside the gene matches: 13.

As for this clonotype: Compared with germline, one end of the junction differs, possibly owing to a read error. The V gene is TRBV6-5, the J gene TRBJ2-6; D tentatively fits TRBD1 or TRBD2 (5 bases each). The CDR3 runs 16 residues. CDR1 and CDR2 from the germline V gene are MNHEY and SVGAGI. CDR3 DNA sequence: TGTGCCAGCAGGGCATGGGGCAGATCCGGGGCCAATGTCCTGACTTTC. Encoded protein: CASRAWGRSGANVLTF.